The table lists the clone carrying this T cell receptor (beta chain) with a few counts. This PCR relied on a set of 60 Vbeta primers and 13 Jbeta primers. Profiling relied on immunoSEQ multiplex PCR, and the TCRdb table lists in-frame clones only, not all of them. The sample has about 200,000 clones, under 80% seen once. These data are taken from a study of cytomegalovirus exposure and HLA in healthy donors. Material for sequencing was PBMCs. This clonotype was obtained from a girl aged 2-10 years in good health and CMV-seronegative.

The CDR3 reads CATSRGAGEPKETQYF. For the CDR3, the DNA is TGTGCCACCAGCAGGGGGGCAGGGGAACCGAAAGAGACCCAGTACTTC. The chain links TRBV15 to TRBJ2-5; possible D gene TRBD1, 6 bases. Germline values: CDR1 LNHNV, CDR2 YYDKDF (reference sequence). The CDR3 is 16 residues long. Trimming removed 3 bases at V and 3 bases at J, with 17 bases between. The variable domain in full, completed from reference TRBV15 and TRBJ2-5, reads DAMVIQNPRYQVTQFGKPVTLSCSQTLNHNVMYWYQQKSSQAPKLLFHYYDKDFNNEADTPDNFQSRRPNTSFCFLDIRSPGLGDTAMYLCATSRGAGEPKETQYFGPGTRLLVL.